This T cell receptor (beta chain) was found in a study of CD4+ T cells in melanoma. Note on this clone: What it binds is not known.

Study results and caveats: CD8+ T cell, macrophage and B cell function reportedly correlated with neoantigen-specific CD4+ T cells.

V was clipped by 5 bases and J by 7 bases, with 14 bases between them. This CDR3 has 12 residues. Germline CDR1 SQVTM, CDR2 ANQGSEA. Sequencing was performed with immunoSEQ multiplex PCR; in TCRdb, only in-frame clones are kept and a portion is missing. The table records some 9,600 clones, around 79% of them present only once. The TCR comes from a human donor with melanoma. The chain combines TRBV29-1 with TRBJ1-2; D gene ambiguous. Sequenced material: cells from a culture (not recorded whether cultured in vitro). CDR3 coding DNA: TGCAGCGTTACCGGGTTAACTAGTGGCTACACCTTC. This translates into CSVTGLTSGYTF.